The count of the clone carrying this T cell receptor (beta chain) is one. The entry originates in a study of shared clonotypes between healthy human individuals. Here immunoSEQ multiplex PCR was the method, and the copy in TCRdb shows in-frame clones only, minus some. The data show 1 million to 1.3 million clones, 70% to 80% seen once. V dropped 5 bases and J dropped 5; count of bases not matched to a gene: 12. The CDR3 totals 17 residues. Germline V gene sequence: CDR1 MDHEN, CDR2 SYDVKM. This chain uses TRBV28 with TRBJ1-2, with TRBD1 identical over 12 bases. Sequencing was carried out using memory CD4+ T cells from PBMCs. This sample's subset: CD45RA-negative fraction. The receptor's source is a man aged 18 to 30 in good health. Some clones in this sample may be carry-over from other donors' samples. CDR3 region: CASSGGTGGASYYGYTF. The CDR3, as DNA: TGTGCCAGCAGTGGGGGGACAGGGGGCGCGTCTTATTATGGCTACACCTTC.